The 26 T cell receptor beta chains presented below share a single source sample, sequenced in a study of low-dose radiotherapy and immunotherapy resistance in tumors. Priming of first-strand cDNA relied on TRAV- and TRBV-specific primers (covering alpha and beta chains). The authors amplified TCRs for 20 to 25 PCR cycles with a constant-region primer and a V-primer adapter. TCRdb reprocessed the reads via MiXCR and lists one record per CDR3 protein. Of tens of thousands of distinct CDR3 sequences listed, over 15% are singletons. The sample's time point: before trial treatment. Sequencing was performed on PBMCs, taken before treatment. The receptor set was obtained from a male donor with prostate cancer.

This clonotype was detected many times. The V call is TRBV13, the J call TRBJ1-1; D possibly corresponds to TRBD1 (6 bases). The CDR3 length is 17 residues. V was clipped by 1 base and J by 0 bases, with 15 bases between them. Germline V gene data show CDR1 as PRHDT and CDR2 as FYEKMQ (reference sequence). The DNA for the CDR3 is TGTGCCAGCAGCTTAGACGGGGGGCTGGGGATGAACACTGAAGCTTTCTTT. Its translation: CASSLDGGLGMNTEAFF.

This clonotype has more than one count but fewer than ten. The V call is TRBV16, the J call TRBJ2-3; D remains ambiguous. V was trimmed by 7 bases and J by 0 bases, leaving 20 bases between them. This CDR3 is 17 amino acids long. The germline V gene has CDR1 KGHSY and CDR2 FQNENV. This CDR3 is CASTSASDAASTDTQYF. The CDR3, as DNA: TGTGCCAGCACCTCCGCCTCCGACGCTGCCAGCACAGATACGCAGTATTTT.

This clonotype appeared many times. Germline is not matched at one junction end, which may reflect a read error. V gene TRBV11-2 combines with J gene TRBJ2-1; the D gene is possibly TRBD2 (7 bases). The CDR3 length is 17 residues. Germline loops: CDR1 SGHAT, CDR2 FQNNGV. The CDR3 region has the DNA TGTGCCAGCAGCCTAGACGGTGGCGGGGGCGCCTACAATGAGCAGTTCTTC. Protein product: CASSLDGGGGAYNEQFF.

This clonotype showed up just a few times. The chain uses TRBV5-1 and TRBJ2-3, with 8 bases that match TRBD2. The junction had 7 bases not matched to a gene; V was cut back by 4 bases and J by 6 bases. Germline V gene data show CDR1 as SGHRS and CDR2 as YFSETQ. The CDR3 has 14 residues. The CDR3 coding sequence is TGCGCCAGCAGCGAAGGACTAGCTGCCGATACGCAGTATTTT. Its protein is CASSEGLAADTQYF.

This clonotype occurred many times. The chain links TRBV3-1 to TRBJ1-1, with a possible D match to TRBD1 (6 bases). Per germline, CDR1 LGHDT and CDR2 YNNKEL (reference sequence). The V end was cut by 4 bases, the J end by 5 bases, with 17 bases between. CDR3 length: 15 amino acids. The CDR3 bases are TGTGCCAGCAGCCGGAGTTGGGGGGGCGGTACTGAAGCTTTCTTT. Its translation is CASSRSWGGGTEAFF.

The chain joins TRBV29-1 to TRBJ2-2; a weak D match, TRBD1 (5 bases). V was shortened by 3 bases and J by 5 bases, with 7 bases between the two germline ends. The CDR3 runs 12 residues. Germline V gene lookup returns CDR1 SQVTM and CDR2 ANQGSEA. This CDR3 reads CSVEKGTGELFF. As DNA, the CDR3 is TGCAGCGTTGAGAAGGGGACCGGGGAGCTGTTTTTT.

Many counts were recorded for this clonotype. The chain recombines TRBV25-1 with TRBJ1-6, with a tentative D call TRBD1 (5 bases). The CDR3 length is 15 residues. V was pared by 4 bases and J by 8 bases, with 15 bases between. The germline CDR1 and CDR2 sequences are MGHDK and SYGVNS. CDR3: CASSATVFLYSPLHF. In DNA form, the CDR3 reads TGTGCCAGCAGTGCGACAGTATTCCTATATTCACCCCTCCACTTT.

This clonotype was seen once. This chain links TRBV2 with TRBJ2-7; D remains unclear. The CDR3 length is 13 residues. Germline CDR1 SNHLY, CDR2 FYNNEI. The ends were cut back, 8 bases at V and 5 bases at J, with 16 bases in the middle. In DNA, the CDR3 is TGTGCCAGCGAACCCGACGGTGTCCACGAGCAGTACTTC. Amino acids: CASEPDGVHEQYF.

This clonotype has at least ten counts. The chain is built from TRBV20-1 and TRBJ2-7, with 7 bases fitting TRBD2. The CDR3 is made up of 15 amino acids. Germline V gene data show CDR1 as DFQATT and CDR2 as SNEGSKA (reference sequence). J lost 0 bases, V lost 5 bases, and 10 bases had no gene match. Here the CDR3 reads CSAEKGLRGSYEQYF. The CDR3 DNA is TGCAGTGCTGAAAAGGGACTACGGGGCTCCTACGAGCAGTACTTC.

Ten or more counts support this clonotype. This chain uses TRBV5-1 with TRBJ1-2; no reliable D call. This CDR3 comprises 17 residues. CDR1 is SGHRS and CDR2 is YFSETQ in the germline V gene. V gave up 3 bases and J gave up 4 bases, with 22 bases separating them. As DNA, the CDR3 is TGCGCCAGCAGCTCCGCTCCGACAAATCCGGCCCCCTATGGCTACACCTTC. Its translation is CASSSAPTNPAPYGYTF. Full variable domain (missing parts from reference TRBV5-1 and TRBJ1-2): KAGVTQTPRYLIKTRGQQVTLSCSPISGHRSVSWYQQTPGQGLQFLFEYFSETQRNKGNFPGRFSGRQFSNSRSEMNVSTLELGDSALYLCASSSAPTNPAPYGYTFGSGTRLTVV.

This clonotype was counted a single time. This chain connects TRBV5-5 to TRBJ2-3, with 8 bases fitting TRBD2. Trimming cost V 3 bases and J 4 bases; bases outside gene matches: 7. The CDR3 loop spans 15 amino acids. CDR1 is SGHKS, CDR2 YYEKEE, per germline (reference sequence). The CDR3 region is CASSSRAGVADTQYF. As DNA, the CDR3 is TGTGCCAGCAGCTCGAGAGCGGGAGTAGCAGATACGCAGTATTTT.

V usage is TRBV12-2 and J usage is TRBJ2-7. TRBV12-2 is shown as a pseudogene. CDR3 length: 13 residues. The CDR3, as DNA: TGTGCAAGTCGCTTCCAGCGAAACTACGAGCAGTACTTC. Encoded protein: CASRFQRNYEQYF.

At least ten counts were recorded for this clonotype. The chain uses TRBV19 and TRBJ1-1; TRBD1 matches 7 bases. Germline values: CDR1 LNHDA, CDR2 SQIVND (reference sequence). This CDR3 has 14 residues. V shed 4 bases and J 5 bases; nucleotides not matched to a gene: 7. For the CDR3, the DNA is TGTGCCAGTAGTACCTACAGGGGTGGGACTGAAGCTTTCTTT. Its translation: CASSTYRGGTEAFF.

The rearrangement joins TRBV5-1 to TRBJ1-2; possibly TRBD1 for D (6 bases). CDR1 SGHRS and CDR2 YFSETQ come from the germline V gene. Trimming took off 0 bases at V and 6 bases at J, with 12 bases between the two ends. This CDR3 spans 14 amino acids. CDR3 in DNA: TGCGCCAGCAGCTTGGCCGGGACATATGATGGCTACACCTTC. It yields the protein CASSLAGTYDGYTF.

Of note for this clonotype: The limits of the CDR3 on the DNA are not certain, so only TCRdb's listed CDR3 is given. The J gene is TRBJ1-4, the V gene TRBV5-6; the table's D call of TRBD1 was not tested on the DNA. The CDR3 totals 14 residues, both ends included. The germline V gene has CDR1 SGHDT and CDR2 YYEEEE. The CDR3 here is CASTAGENEKLFFF.

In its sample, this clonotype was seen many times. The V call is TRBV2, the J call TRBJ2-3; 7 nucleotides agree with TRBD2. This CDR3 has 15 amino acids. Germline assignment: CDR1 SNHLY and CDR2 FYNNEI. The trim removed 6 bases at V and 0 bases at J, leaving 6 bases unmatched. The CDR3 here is CASSEGLTSTDTQYF. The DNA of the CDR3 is TGTGCCAGCAGCGAGGGACTAACTAGCACAGATACGCAGTATTTT.

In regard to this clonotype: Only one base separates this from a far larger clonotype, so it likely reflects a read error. The CDR3 sequence: CASSQGSVLFF. The CDR3 nucleotides are TGTGCCAGCAGCCAAGGGTCGGTCCTGTTCTTC. The rearrangement links TRBV4-2 to TRBJ2-1; D gene ambiguous. Per germline, CDR1 LGHNA and CDR2 YNFKEQ. The V and J ends lost 1 base and 15 bases respectively, with 10 bases between them. The CDR3 length is 11 residues.

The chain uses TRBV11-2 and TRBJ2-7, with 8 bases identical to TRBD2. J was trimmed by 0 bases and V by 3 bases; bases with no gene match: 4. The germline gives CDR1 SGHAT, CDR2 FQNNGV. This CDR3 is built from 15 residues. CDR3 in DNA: TGTGCCAGCAGCTTCCGCGGGGGGAGCTCCTACGAGCAGTACTTC. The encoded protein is CASSFRGGSSYEQYF.

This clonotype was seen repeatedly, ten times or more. The CDR3 DNA sequence: TGTGCCAGCAGTTTAGTAGAGGACACTGAAGCTTTCTTT. Translation gives CASSLVEDTEAFF. The rearrangement uses TRBV12-3 or TRBV12-4 and TRBJ1-1; D call uncertain. V lost 1 base and J 3 bases, leaving 6 bases between the germline ends. CDR3 length: 13 amino acids.

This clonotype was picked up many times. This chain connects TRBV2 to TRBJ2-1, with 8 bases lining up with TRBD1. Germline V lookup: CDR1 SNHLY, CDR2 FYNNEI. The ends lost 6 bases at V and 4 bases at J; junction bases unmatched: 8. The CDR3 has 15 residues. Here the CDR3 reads CASRETGENYNEQFF. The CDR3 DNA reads TGTGCCAGCAGGGAGACAGGGGAAAATTACAATGAGCAGTTCTTC.

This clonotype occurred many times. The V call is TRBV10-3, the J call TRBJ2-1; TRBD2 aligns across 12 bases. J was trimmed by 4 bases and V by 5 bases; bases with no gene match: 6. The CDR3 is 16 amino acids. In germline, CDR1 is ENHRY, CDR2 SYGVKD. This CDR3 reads CAISSTSGGPYNEQFF. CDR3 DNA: TGTGCCATCAGTTCGACTAGCGGGGGACCGTACAATGAGCAGTTCTTC.

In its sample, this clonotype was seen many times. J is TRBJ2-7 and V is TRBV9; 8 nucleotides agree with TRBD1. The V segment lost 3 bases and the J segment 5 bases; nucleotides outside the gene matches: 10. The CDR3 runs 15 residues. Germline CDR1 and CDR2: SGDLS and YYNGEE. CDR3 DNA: TGTGCCAGCAGCGCGAGGGACAGGCCAGCCAACGAGCAGTACTTC. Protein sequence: CASSARDRPANEQYF.

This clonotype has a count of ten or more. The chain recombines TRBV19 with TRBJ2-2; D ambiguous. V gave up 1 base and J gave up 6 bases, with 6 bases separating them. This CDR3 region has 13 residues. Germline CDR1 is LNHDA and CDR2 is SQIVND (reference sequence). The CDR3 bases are TGTGCCAGTAGTATAGGAGTGCCCGGGGAGCTGTTTTTT. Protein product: CASSIGVPGELFF. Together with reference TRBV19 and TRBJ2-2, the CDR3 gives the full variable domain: DGGITQSPKYLFRKEGQNVTLSCEQNLNHDAMYWYRQDPGQGLRLIYYSQIVNDFQKGDIAEGYSVSREKKESFPLTVTSAQKNPTAFYLCASSIGVPGELFFGEGSRLTVL.

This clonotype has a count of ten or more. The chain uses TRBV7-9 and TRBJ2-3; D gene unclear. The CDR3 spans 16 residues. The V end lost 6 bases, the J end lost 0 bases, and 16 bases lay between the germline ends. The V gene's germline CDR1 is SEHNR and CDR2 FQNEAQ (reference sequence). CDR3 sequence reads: CASSTPRSISTDTQYF. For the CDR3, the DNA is TGTGCCAGCAGTACTCCGAGATCAATTAGCACAGATACGCAGTATTTT.

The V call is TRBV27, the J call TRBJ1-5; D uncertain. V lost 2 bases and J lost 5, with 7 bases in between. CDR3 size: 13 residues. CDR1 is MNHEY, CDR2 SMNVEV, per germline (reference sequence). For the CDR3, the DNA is TGTGCCAGCAGTTTAGACACTTATCAGCCCCAGCATTTT. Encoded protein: CASSLDTYQPQHF.

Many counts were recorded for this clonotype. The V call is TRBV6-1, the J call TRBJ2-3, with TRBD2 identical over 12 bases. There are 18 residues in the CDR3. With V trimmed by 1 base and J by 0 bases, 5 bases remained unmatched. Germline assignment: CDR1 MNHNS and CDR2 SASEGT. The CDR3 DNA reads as TGTGCCAGCAGTGAAGGGACTAGCGGGGCCCTTAGCACAGATACGCAGTATTTT. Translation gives CASSEGTSGALSTDTQYF.